This TCR beta chain was recorded in a study of shared clonotypes between healthy human individuals (dated by TCRdb to 2018 to 2021). Study-level background: A few men and a couple of women, aged 18 to 49 years, made up the cohort. For each donor, three plates each were used for CD4 naive and CD4 memory, two plates were used for CD8 naive, and one plate was used for CD8 memory. To estimate repertoire size and how much clonotypes are shared between individuals, the study performed deep sequencing of blood TCR repertoires from roughly five healthy adults. Per donor, leukapheresis produced somewhere between about 0.8 and 9 billion PBMCs. To increase sequencing depth and limit assay-specific biases, different laboratories used diverse techniques to prepare libraries and sequence TCR repertoires. Results and caveats for the whole study, not just this receptor: The genetic and exposure-history diversity represented was limited by the small number of donors. Incomplete sequencing was indicated by rarefaction of sorted-subset datasets, despite the large sequencing depth. Naive subsets generally had larger estimated clonotype richness than memory subsets did. Only blood was sampled, and tissue TCR repertoires likely differ from those in blood. When a handful of donors were compared, the shared fraction of clonotypes was around 4.6% for naive CD4, about 4% for naive CD8, about 2.4% for memory CD4, and around 0.4% for memory CD8. Pairwise subsampling led to the expectation that sequencing depth would affect the degree of clonotype sharing among donors. Clonotypes shared by all four sorted-subset donors showed higher generation probabilities than non-shared clonotypes.

Taken from the germline V gene, the CDR1 and CDR2 loops are MNHEY and SVGAGI. CDR3 length: 14 amino acids, cysteine to phenylalanine. Only the CDR3 DNA is retained, 42 bases long and in frame from the first base. The trim is 3 bases for V and 5 bases for J, with a gap of 13 bases between the germline ends. TCR CDR3 regions were amplified from genomic DNA by multiplex PCR using the deep immunoSEQ assay. Extracted genomic DNA from each cell subset was spread evenly across all wells of several immunoSEQ 96-well plates, with each plate serving as a replicate. For sorted subsets, 200 to 250 ng of genomic DNA, equivalent to 25,000 to 30,000 T cell genomes, went into each replicate PCR. Purified libraries were measured with a Qubit 3.0 fluorometer, size-checked on a Bioanalyzer 2100, and measured again with the KAPA Library Quantification kit. Each immunoSEQ 96-well plate was sequenced on its own single-read 150-cycle Illumina NextSeq 550 flow cell. As for how the authors treated the data: Because the immunoSEQ output included only junctional sequences and no quality scores, the filtering could not be the same as the filtering used for full-length reads. To assign V/J genes and CDR3, sequences were annotated using PyIR, a Python wrapper for IgBLAST v1.9, with IMGT germline references. Any read was removed if the V/J assignment was weak (E-value above 1e-6), the CDR3 was missing, or the read contained stop codons, out-of-frame junctions, or ambiguous translated residues. V3J clonotypes were defined as sequences sharing an identical inferred V gene, J gene, and CDR3 amino acid sequence. Percentage overlap between repertoires was computed as shared unique clonotypes divided by the size of the smaller repertoire. Repertoire richness was assessed with RTK rarefaction, the Chao1 estimator, and Recon v2.1 estimates of unobserved clonotypes. OLGA was used to compute generation probabilities for all TCRbeta clonotypes that the gDNA method yielded from a few donors. TCRdb re-hosts the immuneACCESS table, in-frame sequences only. Its copies lack some clones; in the studies checked, an unresolved V gene accounts for under half of them, and the cause for the rest is not known. V and J calls and clone size follow that table, whereas D and trimming were derived from the DNA. The sample yields a few million clones; 85% to 95% were counted once. The ten largest clones take up 1.5% to 2% of the sample.

CD8 naive samples were CD45RO-negative cells positively selected for CCR7, giving a CD45RA+CCR7+ population that excluded TemRA cells. Donors were healthy HIV-negative adults with no recently reported acute infections or vaccinations. Every donor was a Caucasian adult residing in Nashville, Tennessee, USA. Blood was obtained by leukapheresis, after which PBMCs were separated by Ficoll-Histopaque density gradient centrifugation and cryopreserved in liquid nitrogen vapor phase. Analytical flow cytometry was used to check the purity and quantity of every magnetically sorted T cell population. Each sorted fraction had its genomic DNA isolated and then quantified by UV absorbance on a Nanodrop 2000c. Remarks on this clone: No cognate antigen has been identified for it. It has no much larger one-base neighbor in the sample; base qualities were not kept.

The receptor's source is a man between 18 and 35 years old in good health. Some clones in this sample may be carry-over from other donors' samples. Sequenced material: naive CD8+ T cells from PBMCs. The sample's cell subset or site label, in plain terms: CD45RA+CCR7+. This chain joins TRBV6-5 to TRBJ1-1; no confident D gene assignment can be made. At the DNA level, the sequence is TGTGCCAGCAGTTATTTAGCCGCAAATACTGAAGCTTTCTTT. This gives the protein CASSYLAANTEAFF.